The 20 T cell receptor beta chains below all came from one sample that was sequenced in a study of T cell repertoires in cytomegalovirus infection. MiXCR, applied by TCRdb to the reads, yields one record per CDR3 protein. This table has about 700,000 distinct CDR3 sequences, roughly 36% appearing once. No antigen has been assigned to these receptors. The source material was cultured PBMCs, sampled from culture after CMV antigen stimulation. These receptors were obtained from a human donor in good health (CMV status not recorded). Some clones in this sample may be carry-over from other donors' samples.

The chain employs TRBV3-1 and TRBJ1-2, with 11 bases lining up with TRBD1. Germline CDR1 reads LGHDT; CDR2 reads YNNKEL (reference sequence). This CDR3 comprises 15 residues. Trimming at V came to 4 bases and at J to 7 bases, leaving 8 bases not matched to a gene. CDR3 DNA sequence: TGTGCCAGCAGCCCCCTGGACAGGGGGCAGGTTGGCTACACCTTC. Its protein is CASSPLDRGQVGYTF.

This clonotype came up a few times. The J gene is TRBJ1-1, the V gene TRBV6-2 or TRBV6-3; D uncertain. CDR3 length equals 14 residues. Trimming stripped 5 bases from V and 6 bases from J, with 16 bases between. CDR1 MNHEY and CDR2 SVGEGT come from the germline V gene. The CDR3 coding sequence is TGTGCCAGCAGTCTGACACATCCTCGGGCTGAAGCTTTCTTT. Protein sequence: CASSLTHPRAEAFF.

The chain combines TRBV6-6 with TRBJ2-3; 8 bases line up with TRBD1. The V gene end was trimmed by 4 bases and the J gene end by 2 bases; junction bases not matched to a gene: 8. The CDR3 loop spans 16 amino acids. CDR1 is MNHNY, CDR2 SVGAGI, per germline (reference sequence). The CDR3: CASSSRTGGSTDTQYF. DNA for the CDR3: TGTGCCAGCAGTTCAAGAACAGGGGGTTCCACAGATACGCAGTATTTT.

V usage is TRBV7-2 and J usage is TRBJ1-4; possible D gene TRBD1, 5 bases. The length of the CDR3 is 15 residues. V lost 3 bases to trimming and J lost 3 bases, with 11 bases between them. Per the germline V gene, CDR1 is SGHTA and CDR2 is FQGNSA. In nucleotides, the CDR3 is TGTGCCAGCAGCTTGCATGTGGGGCCTAATGAAAAACTGTTTTTT. It yields the protein CASSLHVGPNEKLFF.

V is TRBV7-6 and J is TRBJ2-1; no reliable D call. Germline V gene lookup returns CDR1 SGHVS and CDR2 FNYEAQ. V gave up 1 base and J gave up 6 bases, with 16 bases separating them. The CDR3 consists of 16 residues. CDR3 in DNA: TGTGCCAGCAGCTTAGAAGTTGTTTACCCGGGCAATGAGCAGTTCTTC. Translating it yields CASSLEVVYPGNEQFF.

This chain connects TRBV9 to TRBJ1-2; weak D call: TRBD1 (5 bases). Trimming took 3 bases from V and 4 from J, leaving 13 bases between them. Germline CDR1 reads SGDLS; CDR2 reads YYNGEE. This CDR3 is built from 14 residues. The CDR3 protein is CASSEHTGTYGYTF. The CDR3 DNA is TGTGCCAGCAGCGAACATACTGGGACCTATGGCTACACCTTC.

The sample holds many counts of this clonotype. The V call is TRBV7-2, the J call TRBJ2-7, with D unresolved. This CDR3 is built from 14 residues. Germline V gene lookup returns CDR1 SGHTA and CDR2 FQGNSA. V was pared by 1 base and J by 2 bases, with 9 bases between. The CDR3: CASSLGRAPYEQYF. The CDR3 region has the DNA TGTGCCAGCAGCTTAGGTCGTGCACCCTACGAGCAGTACTTC.

The gene calls are TRBV7-9 and TRBJ2-1; 8 positions match TRBD2. The V segment lost 5 bases and the J segment 6 bases; nucleotides outside the gene matches: 12. CDR3 length equals 16 residues. Germline CDR1 reads SEHNR; CDR2 reads FQNEAQ (reference sequence). The CDR3 nucleotides read TGTGCCAGCAGCCAGACAACGGGAGGGCCAAGCAATGAGCAGTTCTTC. Translating gives CASSQTTGGPSNEQFF.

This clonotype was observed a few times. The rearrangement joins TRBV10-3 to TRBJ2-1; D uncertain. This CDR3 is 12 amino acids long. Germline CDR1 ENHRY, CDR2 SYGVKD. With 0 bases removed from V and 5 bases from J, the gap between germline ends came to 2 bases. The CDR3 DNA is TGTGCCATCAGTGAGTCACACAATGAGCAGTTCTTC. This encodes CAISESHNEQFF.

This clonotype has only a few counts. V is TRBV6-1 and J is TRBJ2-7, with D possibly being TRBD2 (6 bases). The V end lost 2 bases, the J end lost 2 bases, and 10 bases lay between the germline ends. CDR3 length equals 14 residues. Germline lookup yields CDR1 MNHNS and CDR2 SASEGT. The CDR3 DNA sequence: TGTGCCAGCAGTGAACGCGCGGGAACCTACGAGCAGTACTTC. Translated: CASSERAGTYEQYF.

V and J are TRBV18 and TRBJ2-5; maybe TRBD2 (5 bases). Germline lookup yields CDR1 KGHSH and CDR2 LQKENI. This CDR3 contains 15 residues. The V end was cut by 3 bases, the J end by 4 bases, with 15 bases between. The CDR3 spells CASSPPGRAGETQYF. The CDR3 nucleotides are TGTGCCAGCTCACCGCCGGGGAGAGCTGGAGAGACCCAGTACTTC.

This clonotype turned up a few times. The CDR3 coding sequence is TGTGCCATCAGTGATTGGGGGGTAAAAGAGACCCAGTACTTC. Protein product: CAISDWGVKETQYF. The chain employs TRBV10-3 and TRBJ2-5; tentatively, D is TRBD2 (6 bases). V lost 3 bases to trimming and J lost 3 bases, with 11 bases between them. The V gene's germline CDR1 is ENHRY and CDR2 SYGVKD. CDR3 size: 14 residues.

V is TRBV20-1 and J is TRBJ2-2; 8 nucleotides align to TRBD2. The V segment lost 3 bases and the J segment 5 bases; nucleotides outside the gene matches: 5. The CDR3 is made up of 14 amino acids. Germline CDR1 reads DFQATT; CDR2 reads SNEGSKA (reference sequence). Written as DNA, the CDR3 is TGCAGTGCTAGTGTGGCTAGCGGGACCGGGGAGCTGTTTTTT. This codes for CSASVASGTGELFF.

As DNA, the CDR3 is TGTGCCAGCAGCTTGGACTGGGGGCGCGGGGACACTGAAGCTTTCTTT. Translated, it gives CASSLDWGRGDTEAFF. The chain couples TRBV7-9 to TRBJ1-1, with a weak D call TRBD1 (6 bases). V was cut by 3 bases and J by 3 bases, with 17 bases left in between. CDR3 size: 16 residues. Per germline, CDR1 SEHNR and CDR2 FQNEAQ (reference sequence).

The chain couples TRBV15 to TRBJ2-7; D perhaps matches TRBD2 (6 bases). Trimming removed 5 bases from V and 2 bases from J, with 22 bases in between. The CDR3 is 17 residues long. Germline-derived CDR1 and CDR2 are LNHNV and YYDKDF (reference sequence). CDR3 sequence (DNA): TGTGCCACCAGCCCGCGAGGACGTGGAGGGCTCCCCTACGAGCAGTACTTC. Translation: CATSPRGRGGLPYEQYF. Supplemented by reference TRBV15 and TRBJ2-7, the full variable domain reads DAMVIQNPRYQVTQFGKPVTLSCSQTLNHNVMYWYQQKSSQAPKLLFHYYDKDFNNEADTPDNFQSRRPNTSFCFLDIRSPGLGDTAMYLCATSPRGRGGLPYEQYFGPGTRLTVT.

The chain uses TRBV6-1 and TRBJ1-5; D is unclear. The V end lost 2 bases, the J end lost 6 bases, and 2 bases lay between the germline ends. The CDR3 loop spans 11 amino acids. In germline, CDR1 is MNHNS, CDR2 SASEGT. As DNA, the CDR3 is TGTGCCAGCAGTGAATTTCAGCCCCAGCATTTT. Its translation is CASSEFQPQHF.

This clonotype has only a few counts. The CDR3 nucleotides are TGCGCCAGCAGCATCTTTAGCGGGAGGGCCACTGGGGAGCTGTTTTTT. Encoded protein: CASSIFSGRATGELFF. V usage is TRBV5-1 and J usage is TRBJ2-2; 11 nucleotides align to TRBD2. J lost 8 bases, V lost 4 bases, and 10 bases had no gene match. Germline lookup yields CDR1 SGHRS and CDR2 YFSETQ. The CDR3 loop spans 16 amino acids.

V is TRBV7-2 and J is TRBJ1-6, with 7 bases aligning to TRBD1. The CDR3 length is 16 residues. Germline V CDR1 and CDR2: SGHTA, FQGNSA. V gave up 5 bases and J gave up 8 bases; unmatched junction bases: 12. The DNA of the CDR3 is TGTGCCAGCAGCCCCCACCCGGGACAGCCTGATTCACCCCTCCACTTT. Residues: CASSPHPGQPDSPLHF.

V is TRBV4-1 and J is TRBJ1-2, with a possible D match to TRBD1 (6 bases). The CDR3 runs to 16 residues. The V gene lost 1 base and the J gene lost 3 bases, with 15 bases spanning the gap. Germline V gene data show CDR1 as MGHRA and CDR2 as YSYEKL. The CDR3 region has the DNA TGCGCCAGCAGCCAAGGCGGCCGCGGACAGTACTATGGCTACACCTTC. Its translation: CASSQGGRGQYYGYTF.

The V gene is TRBV6-6, the J gene TRBJ2-2; no clear D. The CDR3 covers 12 residues. Germline V gene data show CDR1 as MNHNY and CDR2 as SVGAGI (reference sequence). V shed 2 bases and J shed 7 bases, with 5 bases lying between them. The CDR3 here is CASSYTHGELFF. The CDR3 DNA sequence: TGTGCCAGCAGTTACACCCACGGGGAGCTGTTTTTT.